Described below is a single TCR beta chain sequence and its context. This clonotype was recorded many times. It lacks a known antigen. Base qualities were left out, and no much larger clone turns up one base away. These reads were obtained on an Illumina NovaSeq 6000. TCR cDNA was synthesized by 5'RACE template switching, through which a universal primer site and unique molecular identifiers were introduced. Priming of cDNA synthesis was performed from both the TCR alpha and TCR beta constant segments. Library amplification used two PCR steps, and the second PCR step added sample barcodes and sequencing adapters. Sequencing of libraries was done on Illumina HiSeq 2500 (2x100 bp) or NovaSeq (2x150 bp). The original methods were these. MIGEC handled demultiplexing of reads and collapsing into UMI consensus sequences, while MiXCR performed V(D)J alignment. Vaccine-responding clonotypes were identified with edgeR using replicate PBMC samples, with FDR below 0.01 and a log2 fold change above 5 up to day 15 being required. Bulk clonotypes were assigned CD4 or CD8 identity according to which sequenced CD4 or CD8 repertoire held them at higher abundance. TCRdb reprocessing: public reads trimmed at Q25 with fastp, clones called with MiXCR, in-frame beta chains kept. Rows with a matching CDR3 protein are joined into one entry that keeps the most common DNA and genes. The V and J calls reflect TCRdb's pipeline rather than the authors' work. The sample table holds about 210,000 distinct CDR3 sequences, of which 3.2% were seen once. The ten largest account for roughly 3% of the sample.

This specimen comes from a study of T cells after yellow fever vaccination (dated by TCRdb to between 2019 and 2020). Regarding the study in general: Libraries from fractions with low cell numbers were prepared with the SMART-Seq v4 Ultra Low Input RNA kit. Blood was drawn at multiple timepoints before and after primary and secondary immunization, with bulk PBMC replicates and cell subsets isolated. Two healthy male donors, one aged 18 to 30 and one aged 30 to 40 years, were included in the cohort. To track T-cell clones before and after primary and booster YFV17D yellow fever vaccination, bulk TCR alpha and beta repertoires were sequenced longitudinally.

The paper's findings and limits, for the study overall: Most clones expanded after primary vaccination (roughly 96% of CD4 and around 89% of CD8) were re-detected after the booster, suggesting that broad memory maintenance occurred. Because only a couple of donors were included in the study, the extent to which the findings can be generalized is limited. A small fraction of clonotypes appeared in both the CD4 and CD8 compartments, likely as a result of convergent recombination. The secondary T-cell response was found to be weaker but faster than the primary response, with a peak reached on day 5 rather than on day 15. Computational filtering was required because FACS-sorted repertoires could contain abundant contaminating clonotypes from the bulk population.

From the germline V gene (reference sequence), CDR1 is DFQATT and CDR2 is SNEGSKA. Unmatched junction bases come to 8, with V trimmed by 6 bases and J by 4 bases. The CDR3 goes from the cysteine to the phenylalanine over 14 residues. Only CDR3 DNA remains: 42 bases, in frame from the first base. The meaning of the sample's treatment or condition label: live attenuated yellow fever vaccine strain. PBMCs were isolated from peripheral blood using a standard Ficoll-Paque protocol. Dynabeads CD4 and CD8 positive selection kits were used to isolate the CD4 and CD8 T-cell fractions. TriZol was used to extract RNA from bulk PBMCs, from CD4 and CD8 fractions, and from dextramer-positive and dextramer-negative fractions.

Sequenced here: CD4+ T cells sorted from PBMCs, sampled 10 days after the yellow fever booster vaccination. This sequence uses TRBV20-1 and TRBJ1-3; 8 nucleotides in the junction match TRBD1. This TCR was recovered from a man younger than 35 who received the YFV17D yellow fever vaccine. The encoded CDR3 is CSARQDRAGNTIYF. At the DNA level, the sequence is TGCAGTGCCAGACAGGACAGGGCGGGAAACACCATATATTTT.